This T cell receptor beta chain appears in the sequencing data of a study of OX40 agonist ivuxolimab in advanced cancers. CDR1 SGHAT and CDR2 FQNNGV come from the germline V gene. V trimming: 6 bases; J trimming: 6 bases; junction bases outside the gene matches: 9. CDR3 length equals 15 residues. TCRdb's table, derived via immunoSEQ multiplex PCR, lists solely in-frame clones and lacks some. The sample carries about 58,000 clones, more than 70% recorded once. Here the sequenced sample was CD4+ or CD8+ T cells sorted from blood, taken in a trial of the OX40 agonist ivuxolimab. The chain is built from TRBV11-2 and TRBJ2-7, with 12 bases fitting TRBD1. The clonotype was recovered from an adult with an advanced solid tumor such as melanoma, head and neck, liver or kidney cancer. The CDR3, as DNA: TGTGCCAGCAGGTCCACCGGGACAGGGGGCGGCGAGCAGTACTTC. It translates to CASRSTGTGGGEQYF.